The clone carrying this TCR beta chain was seen just once. The table came from immunoSEQ multiplex PCR; TCRdb's copy has only in-frame clones and leaves some out. Here the sample spans around 130,000 clones, over 75% being singletons. V gave up 2 bases and J gave up 0 bases, with 4 bases separating them. This CDR3 contains 13 residues. Germline lookup yields CDR1 KGHDR and CDR2 SFDVKD. The data were taken from a study of control samples from healthy donors and cancer patients. What was sequenced was blood. V and J are TRBV24-1 and TRBJ2-7; D is unresolved. This receptor was taken from a man in his late teens or twenties in good health. The chain's CDR3 is CATSDSGSYEQYF. The CDR3, as DNA: TGTGCCACCAGTGATTCGGGCTCCTACGAGCAGTACTTC.